This T cell receptor (beta chain) appears in the sequencing data of a study of CD8 T cells in ankylosing spondylitis (dated by TCRdb to the late 2010s). Regarding the study in general: The study set out to find disease-linked TCR variants by profiling T cell receptor beta repertoires in ankylosing spondylitis patients and healthy donors. In total, the full study cohort was made up of nearly 110 healthy donors and approximately 27 ankylosing spondylitis patients. Peripheral blood was sampled, and synovial fluid was also collected from ankylosing spondylitis patients. Overall study results and their limits: Some motif variants had previously been reported in the synovial fluid and blood of reactive arthritis patients, which suggests shared mechanisms of disease initiation. The disease-linked clones were reported to be significantly enriched in matched synovial fluid samples from ankylosing spondylitis patients. In peripheral blood, the disease-linked clones were found at relatively low frequencies and had a CD8+ phenotype. Blood from ankylosing spondylitis patients appeared to be characterized by a TCR beta motif composed of eight highly homologous amino acid variants.

There are a few counts of this clonotype. It has no known antigen specificity. Nothing much larger sits one base from this clone, and base qualities are not available. Sequencer: Illumina HiSeq 2500. Quantitative 5'-RACE with molecular barcodes was used to prepare TCR beta libraries. The source study handled its data this way. To identify disease-linked TCR variants, a new computational method was used, one built on a probabilistic model of VDJ rearrangement. TCRdb redid the processing of the public reads, applying fastp at Q25 and MiXCR, and retained in-frame beta chains. Rows with a matching CDR3 protein are joined into one entry that keeps the most common DNA and genes. TCRdb, rather than the study authors, made the V and J calls. The sample contains approximately 520,000 distinct CDR3 sequences, 5.3% of them found a single time. The top ten clones comprise under 4.5% of the sample. The germline ends are 12 bases apart after V is trimmed by 2 bases and J by 8 bases. Spanning cysteine to phenylalanine, the CDR3 consists of 13 amino acids. Only the CDR3 region is kept as DNA, spanning 39 bases read in frame from base 1. The germline V gene (reference sequence) yields GTSNPN for CDR1 and SVGIG for CDR2.

The chain is assembled from TRBV30 and TRBJ2-2; the D gene is possibly TRBD1 or TRBD2, with 6 bases matching each. This clonotype was sampled from a male donor with ankylosing spondylitis. Sequenced material: blood, either unsorted or a sorted T cell fraction (not recorded which). At the DNA level, the sequence is TGTGCCTGGAGTTTTCAGGGGAGGGGGGAGCTGTTTTTT. Its amino acids are CAWSFQGRGELFF. Outside the CDR3, residues come from the reference TRBV30 and TRBJ2-2 proteins, so the full variable domain is: SQTIHQWPATLVQPVGSPLSLECTVEGTSNPNLYWYRQAAGRGLQLLFYSVGIGQISSEVPQNLSASRPQDRQFILSSKKLLLSDSGFYLCAWSFQGRGELFFGEGSRLTVL.